A single sample gave rise to the 23 T cell receptor beta chains below, sequenced in a study of blood T cell repertoires in COVID-19. Sequencing used immunoSEQ multiplex PCR; TCRdb keeps in-frame clones, though not all of them. Here the sample spans a few hundred thousand clones, approximately 90% being singletons. Material for sequencing was PBMCs or T cells enriched from blood (not recorded which). The origin of the receptors is a middle-aged woman who had been exposed to COVID-19.

The rearrangement links TRBV14 to TRBJ1-3; D unclear. The CDR3 totals 15 residues. CDR1 is SGHDN, CDR2 FVKESK, per germline. V lost 4 bases and J 1 base, leaving 11 bases between the germline ends. The CDR3 here is CASSLQSLSGNTIYF. The CDR3 DNA is TGTGCCAGCAGCCTACAGTCCTTATCTGGAAACACCATATATTTT.

The rearrangement links TRBV6-6 to TRBJ1-6; 7 bases are shared with TRBD1. V shed 4 bases, J shed 4 bases, and the junction held 4 bases outside the gene matches. CDR3 length equals 15 residues. CDR1 MNHNY and CDR2 SVGAGI come from the germline V gene (reference sequence). The CDR3 protein is CASSSGQAYNSPLHF. The CDR3 DNA follows: TGTGCCAGCAGTTCCGGACAGGCTTATAATTCACCCCTCCACTTT.

This chain joins TRBV5-4 and TRBJ2-3, with a tentative D call TRBD2 (7 bases). This CDR3 has 15 residues. Trimming took 5 bases from V and 0 from J, leaving 13 bases between them. Germline values: CDR1 SGHNT, CDR2 YYREEE (reference sequence). The CDR3 DNA reads as TGTGCCAGCAGGGTGGGAGGGGGGAGCACAGATACGCAGTATTTT. This encodes CASRVGGGSTDTQYF.

This clone was seen just once. This chain links TRBV12-5 with TRBJ2-7, with D maybe TRBD2 (5 bases). V was cut by 4 bases and J by 1 base, with 11 bases left in between. From germline, CDR1 is LGHNT and CDR2 FRNRAP. The CDR3 is 14 amino acids. The DNA of the CDR3 is TGTGCTAGTGGTTCGGACTGGGCTTCCTACGAGCAGTACTTC. This translates into CASGSDWASYEQYF.

This chain links TRBV6-5 with TRBJ1-2; no reliable D call. The CDR3 is 13 residues long. The V and J ends lost 2 bases and 7 bases respectively, with 11 bases between them. Per the germline V gene, CDR1 is MNHEY and CDR2 is SVGAGI. The CDR3 coding sequence is TGTGCCAGCAGTTACCGGGGTACCCCTGGCTACACCTTC. Amino acid sequence: CASSYRGTPGYTF.

The chain uses TRBV5-1 and TRBJ1-4, with D perhaps TRBD1 (6 bases). The V end was cut by 0 bases, the J end by 0 bases, with 15 bases between. Germline CDR1 reads SGHRS; CDR2 reads YFSETQ. The CDR3 consists of 18 residues. CDR3 coding DNA: TGCGCCAGCAGCTTGGGACAGGTGGCGATTACAACTAATGAAAAACTGTTTTTT. It translates to CASSLGQVAITTNEKLFF.

The J gene is TRBJ1-2, the V gene TRBV7-2; D possibly corresponds to TRBD1 (5 bases). The CDR3 has 14 residues. The germline V gene has CDR1 SGHTA and CDR2 FQGNSA. The V end was cut by 7 bases, the J end by 7 bases, with 19 bases between. CDR3 protein: CASNRQAIQGGYTF. The CDR3 nucleotides read TGTGCCAGCAACCGACAAGCCATCCAGGGTGGCTACACCTTC.

The chain combines TRBV7-2 with TRBJ2-2; D not certain. Germline V gene sequence: CDR1 SGHTA, CDR2 FQGNSA. Between the trimmed V and J ends, which lost 1 base and 4 bases, there was a span of 13 bases. The CDR3 runs 16 residues. The CDR3 nucleotides read TGTGCCAGCAGCTTAGGACTCCGTTCCCTCACCGGGGAGCTGTTTTTT. It yields the protein CASSLGLRSLTGELFF.

The chain couples TRBV5-1 to TRBJ2-5; tentatively, D is TRBD1 (6 bases). The CDR3 is 13 residues long. The germline CDR1 and CDR2 sequences are SGHRS and YFSETQ. Trimming left V 5 bases short and J 0 bases short, with 8 bases between. CDR3 loop: CASRDSYQETQYF. CDR3 nucleotide sequence: TGCGCCAGCAGGGACAGCTACCAAGAGACCCAGTACTTC.

The chain joins TRBV2 to TRBJ1-5; the match to TRBD1 covers 8 bases. J gave up 4 bases and V 6 bases, and 8 bases lay outside the gene matches. Germline V lookup: CDR1 SNHLY, CDR2 FYNNEI. This CDR3 is 15 amino acids long. The CDR3 bases are TGTGCCAGCAGACCCCGGACAGGGAGGAATCAGCCCCAGCATTTT. It encodes CASRPRTGRNQPQHF.

The chain links TRBV6-1 to TRBJ1-2; D is unresolved. Trimming shortened V by 0 bases and J by 7 bases, and 18 bases separated the two germline ends. The CDR3 sequence is 16 residues long. CDR1 is MNHNS and CDR2 is SASEGT in the germline V gene. CDR3 DNA: TGTGCCAGCAGTGAAGCGATGGCCCTGCTAGCGGGTGGCTACACCTTC. It is translated as CASSEAMALLAGGYTF.

The chain recombines TRBV7-2 with TRBJ1-1; D call uncertain. Germline V CDR1 and CDR2: SGHTA, FQGNSA. Trimming removed 5 bases from V and 5 bases from J, with 12 bases in between. CDR3 length: 13 residues. The CDR3 sequence is CASSVRGSTEAFF. The CDR3 DNA sequence: TGTGCCAGCAGCGTCAGAGGTTCGACTGAAGCTTTCTTT. Complete variable domain (other parts from reference TRBV7-2 and TRBJ1-1): GAGVSQSPSNKVTEKGKDVELRCDPISGHTALYWYRQSLGQGLEFLIYFQGNSAPDKSGLPSDRFSAERTGGSVSTLTIQRTQQEDSAVYLCASSVRGSTEAFFGQGTRLTVV.

The V and J genes are TRBV30 and TRBJ2-5; maybe TRBD1 (5 bases). The CDR3 loop spans 13 amino acids. V dropped 2 bases and J dropped 1 base, with 8 bases sitting between them. The V gene's germline CDR1 is GTSNPN and CDR2 SVGIG (reference sequence). CDR3 protein: CAWSRQRQETQYF. For the CDR3, the DNA is TGTGCCTGGAGTAGACAGCGCCAAGAGACCCAGTACTTC.

The rearrangement uses TRBV5-4 and TRBJ1-1; 7 positions agree with TRBD1. Per germline, CDR1 SGHNT and CDR2 YYREEE (reference sequence). The CDR3 totals 14 residues. The V segment lost 5 bases and the J segment 4 bases; nucleotides outside the gene matches: 8. The CDR3 loop reads CASSKTGEPTEAFF. The DNA of the CDR3 is TGTGCCAGCAGTAAAACAGGGGAACCCACTGAAGCTTTCTTT.

The chain carries TRBV19 and TRBJ2-1; 7 positions agree with TRBD2. V was clipped by 3 bases and J by 0 bases; unmatched bases: 5. The CDR3 totals 16 residues. Germline V gene lookup returns CDR1 LNHDA and CDR2 SQIVND (reference sequence). The CDR3 region has the DNA TGTGCCAGTAGTATCGGGGGGATAAGCTCCTACAATGAGCAGTTCTTC. It specifies CASSIGGISSYNEQFF.

V gene TRBV3-1 (or the pseudogene TRBV3-2) combines with J gene TRBJ1-2; D remains unclear. The CDR3 sequence is 14 residues long. Deletions cut 0 bases from V and 5 bases from J, with 10 bases between. CDR1 is LGHDT and CDR2 is YNNKEL in the germline V gene (reference sequence). The CDR3 loop is CASSQDLASYGYTF. CDR3 DNA sequence: TGTGCCAGCAGCCAAGATCTGGCTTCATATGGCTACACCTTC.

The chain uses TRBV5-1 and TRBJ2-1; a possible D gene is TRBD1 (6 bases). Trimming left V 0 bases short and J 2 bases short, with 9 bases between. CDR3 size: 15 residues. Germline CDR1 and CDR2: SGHRS and YFSETQ. The CDR3 region has the DNA TGCGCCAGCAGCTTGGCCCAGGGGACCTACAATGAGCAGTTCTTC. The encoded protein is CASSLAQGTYNEQFF. Complete variable domain (other parts from reference TRBV5-1 and TRBJ2-1): KAGVTQTPRYLIKTRGQQVTLSCSPISGHRSVSWYQQTPGQGLQFLFEYFSETQRNKGNFPGRFSGRQFSNSRSEMNVSTLELGDSALYLCASSLAQGTYNEQFFGPGTRLTVL.

The chain's CDR3 is CASTEGGGTQYF. CDR3 in DNA: TGTGCCAGCACCGAAGGGGGGGGTACGCAGTATTTT. This rearrangement joins TRBV12-3 or TRBV12-4 to TRBJ2-3, with a weak D call TRBD2 (7 bases). The CDR3 has 12 residues. V lost 7 bases, J lost 8 bases, and 13 bases lay in between.

The chain employs TRBV2 and TRBJ2-5; D may be TRBD2 (6 bases). The CDR3 sequence is 13 residues long. Trimming shortened V by 8 bases and J by 5 bases, and 15 bases separated the two germline ends. Germline assignment: CDR1 SNHLY and CDR2 FYNNEI. The CDR3 spells CASLEGEGETQYF. CDR3 nucleotide sequence: TGTGCCAGCTTGGAGGGAGAGGGGGAGACCCAGTACTTC.

The chain combines TRBV5-4 with TRBJ1-3; possibly TRBD1 for D (6 bases). Germline V gene lookup returns CDR1 SGHNT and CDR2 YYREEE (reference sequence). V was pared by 4 bases and J by 2 bases, with 13 bases between. The length of the CDR3 is 15 residues. The CDR3 DNA follows: TGTGCCAGCAGCCTTAGAGGGGGAACTGGAAACACCATATATTTT. It is translated as CASSLRGGTGNTIYF.

The chain couples TRBV5-6 to TRBJ2-7; D might be TRBD2 (5 bases). Germline values: CDR1 SGHDT, CDR2 YYEEEE. This CDR3 contains 13 residues. V gave up 2 bases and J gave up 6 bases, with 12 bases separating them. The CDR3 DNA reads as TGTGCCAGCAGCTTTTCTAGCTCCCTCGAGCAGTACTTC. Translating gives CASSFSSSLEQYF.

The V call is TRBV5-4, the J call TRBJ1-2; 8 positions agree with TRBD1. The CDR3 has 14 residues. In germline, CDR1 is SGHNT, CDR2 YYREEE (reference sequence). The V and J ends lost 3 bases and 7 bases, in that order; junction bases with no gene match: 8. The DNA of the CDR3 is TGTGCCAGCAGCTACGTCCAGGGGGCGCGTGGCTACACCTTC. It encodes CASSYVQGARGYTF.

V is TRBV4-3 and J is TRBJ1-5; no clear D. Looked up from germline, CDR1 is LGHNA and CDR2 is YSLEER. This CDR3 has 17 amino acids. V was pared by 3 bases and J by 2 bases, with 17 bases between. CDR3 loop: CASSQGSGSDRNQPQHF. As DNA, the CDR3 is TGCGCCAGCAGCCAGGGGAGTGGCAGTGATCGCAATCAGCCCCAGCATTTT.